Reported below is one T cell receptor (beta chain). What it binds is not known. TCR beta libraries were built with iRepertoire HTBI primers and Arm-PCR of CDR3 regions. TCRdb used MiXCR to reprocess the multiplex PCR reads, holding one entry per CDR3 protein. The table includes around 500,000 distinct CDR3 sequences, about 13% detected once. This sample was included in a study of regulatory T cells in long-lasting Graves disease. Study-wide context: Graves' patients diagnosed newly had used antithyroid drugs under 3 months. Findings and limits, study-wide: Persistent patients shared 2,500 to 3,000 public clonotypes among themselves. Newly diagnosed patients shared fewer, at under 1,000. Samples came from peripheral blood alone, without thyroid tissue.

Per the germline V gene, CDR1 is LNHNV and CDR2 is YYDKDF (reference sequence). V lost 1 base and J lost 3, with 7 bases in between. The length of the CDR3 is 14 residues. Sample time point: newly diagnosed GD, antithyroid drugs for less than 3 months. From RNA extracted from PBMCs, the TCR library was made. The same data also went into a second study, on T cells in Graves' hyperthyroidism and ophthalmopathy.

The receptor was derived from a man aged 30-40 years with Graves disease. V usage is TRBV15 and J usage is TRBJ1-5; D remains ambiguous. This material consisted of peripheral blood mononuclear cells (PBMCs), taken at new diagnosis, from a patient treated with antithyroid drugs. In DNA, the CDR3 is TGTGCCACCAGCAGAGCAGGACCCAATCAGCCCCAGCATTTT. It is translated as CATSRAGPNQPQHF.